What follows is one T cell receptor beta chain and its context. The germline CDR1 and CDR2 sequences are LGHNA and YNFKEQ. V lost 0 bases and J lost 7, with 10 bases in between. The CDR3 is 14 amino acids. The repertoire was sequenced with immunoSEQ multiplex PCR; TCRdb's copy has only in-frame clones and lacks some. The sample shows fewer than 350,000 clones, approximately 87% of them seen only once. The sample is drawn from a study of blood T cell repertoires in COVID-19. As for the study in general: PBMCs, B-cell-depleted T cells, or T cells provided the cDNA or gDNA that made up the material.

Seattle's enrolled individuals joined amid active infection and were then monitored longitudinally. This receptor was identified in a woman in her thirties with COVID-19, enrolled during active disease. The source material was peripheral blood. The V call is TRBV4-2, the J call TRBJ2-1; D possibly corresponds to TRBD2 (5 bases). The CDR3 protein is CASSQDLRRNEQFF. In DNA form, the CDR3 reads TGTGCCAGCAGCCAAGACCTGAGGAGGAATGAGCAGTTCTTC.